One and the same sample provided the 4 T cell receptor beta chains below, sequenced in a study of post-analysis software for immune sequencing data. Study-wide points: In patients, TRBV5-6, TRBV5-1 and TRBV20-1 belonged to five TRBV segments found more frequently than in controls.

Unique molecular identifiers tagged the TCR beta cDNA libraries. In TCRdb, the PCR reads were re-called with MiXCR into one record per CDR3 protein. The sample lists 750,000 to 900,000 distinct CDR3 sequences; around 42% were seen once. These receptors have no identified antigens. The sequencing sample was made of blood. The receptors shown here come from a girl aged 5-17 years with multiple sclerosis.

For this clonotype: A read error may explain this, as a much larger clone is one base away. This CDR3 reads CSARGTFADTQYF. The CDR3 bases are TGCAGTGCCCGGGGGACCTTTGCGGATACGCAGTATTTT. The V gene is TRBV20-1, the J gene TRBJ2-3; the D gene is possibly TRBD2 (6 bases). Trimming removed 6 bases at V and 6 bases at J, with 16 bases between. CDR3 size: 13 residues. CDR1 is DFQATT, CDR2 SNEGSKA, per germline (reference sequence).

The J gene is TRBJ2-7, the V gene TRBV7-2, with D possibly TRBD2 on 5 matching bases. There are 13 residues in the CDR3. Trimming removed 1 base from V and 12 bases from J, with 16 bases in between. CDR1 and CDR2 (germline): SGHTA, FQGNSA. CDR3 sequence (DNA): TGTGCCAGCAGCTTAGTTGGGGTCGGGGTTTGGTACTTC. The encoded protein is CASSLVGVGVWYF.

This chain uses TRBV6-2 or TRBV6-3 with TRBJ2-7; 7 bases align to TRBD1. J was trimmed by 2 bases and V by 8 bases; bases with no gene match: 6. The germline gives CDR1 MNHEY, CDR2 SVGEGT. This CDR3 comprises 13 residues. Here the CDR3 DNA reads TGTGCCAGCCGGGACAGAATAACCTACGAGCAGTACTTC. Protein product: CASRDRITYEQYF.

Here the CDR3 DNA reads TGTGCCAGCAGCGCCGGGACGGCTGAAGCTTTCTTT. Protein: CASSAGTAEAFF. This sequence joins TRBV7-9 and TRBJ1-1, with D possibly TRBD1 on 5 matching bases. With 5 bases removed from V and 6 bases from J, the gap between germline ends came to 10 bases. The CDR3 runs 12 residues. Germline V gene sequence: CDR1 SEHNR, CDR2 FQNEAQ (reference sequence).